This T cell receptor beta chain came from a study of shared T cell receptors in the human thymus. V lost 6 bases and J lost 3; bases outside the gene matches: 10. The CDR3 contains 15 residues. Germline values: CDR1 SNHLY, CDR2 FYNNEI. TCRdb's table, derived via immunoSEQ multiplex PCR, lists solely in-frame clones and lacks some. Of around 340,000 clones listed, 85% to 95% were seen once; the top ten hold approximately 0.02%. The chain carries TRBV2 and TRBJ2-7, with 8 bases aligning to TRBD1. The sequence came from a human donor. The sample comprised thymocytes. CDR3 amino acids: CASRFGGTGRYEQYF. CDR3 DNA sequence: TGTGCCAGCAGGTTCGGAGGGACAGGCCGCTACGAGCAGTACTTC. The full variable domain, completed using reference TRBV2 and TRBJ2-7, is EPEVTQTPSHQVTQMGQEVILRCVPISNHLYFYWYRQILGQKVEFLVSFYNNEISEKSEIFDDQFSVERPDGSNFTLKIRSTKLEDSAMYFCASRFGGTGRYEQYFGPGTRLTVT.